These 9 T cell receptor beta chains were all obtained from the same sample, sequenced in a study of T cell responses to AZD1222 COVID-19 vaccine. Clones were read by immunoSEQ multiplex PCR, and TCRdb kept only the in-frame ones, dropping some. This sample has 110,000 or so clones, with about 89% found just once. The sample consisted of peripheral blood, taken on day 0 of AZD1222 vaccination. The receptor set was obtained from an adult in good health.

This sequence joins TRBV30 and TRBJ1-6; D uncertain. Germline CDR1 reads GTSNPN; CDR2 reads SVGIG (reference sequence). Trimming shortened V by 0 bases and J by 10 bases, and 13 bases separated the two germline ends. The CDR3 spans 14 residues. The CDR3 sequence: CAWSVFGFDSPLHF. The CDR3 DNA reads TGTGCCTGGAGTGTATTCGGGTTTGACTCACCCCTCCACTTT. Full variable domain (rest looked up from reference TRBV30 and TRBJ1-6): SQTIHQWPATLVQPVGSPLSLECTVEGTSNPNLYWYRQAAGRGLQLLFYSVGIGQISSEVPQNLSASRPQDRQFILSSKKLLLSDSGFYLCAWSVFGFDSPLHFGNGTRLTVT.

The V and J genes are TRBV19 and TRBJ2-7; D is possibly TRBD2 (5 bases). The CDR3 consists of 12 residues. V was shortened by 5 bases and J by 7 bases, with 12 bases between the two germline ends. Germline CDR1 and CDR2: LNHDA and SQIVND (reference sequence). CDR3 region: CASSHNPGEQYF. The CDR3 nucleotides are TGTGCCAGTAGTCACAACCCGGGGGAGCAGTACTTC. Using reference TRBV19 and TRBJ2-7 for the parts outside the CDR3, the full variable domain is DGGITQSPKYLFRKEGQNVTLSCEQNLNHDAMYWYRQDPGQGLRLIYYSQIVNDFQKGDIAEGYSVSREKKESFPLTVTSAQKNPTAFYLCASSHNPGEQYFGPGTRLTVT.

The chain uses TRBV14 and TRBJ2-7; TRBD1 might be the D (6 bases). Germline V gene data show CDR1 as SGHDN and CDR2 as FVKESK. This CDR3 is built from 11 residues. The germline V and J ends were trimmed by 8 bases and 1 base, with 6 bases remaining between them. In nucleotides, the CDR3 is TGTGCCAGCGGACAGTCCTACGAGCAGTACTTC. It codes for CASGQSYEQYF.

There are a few counts of this clone. CDR3 region: CASSPWGYQETQYF. Here the CDR3 DNA reads TGTGCCAGCAGTCCATGGGGGTATCAAGAGACCCAGTACTTC. The rearrangement joins TRBV27 to TRBJ2-5, with D perhaps assigned TRBD1 or TRBD2 (5 bases each). Trimming cost V 5 bases and J 2 bases, with 12 bases left between them. Germline CDR1 is MNHEY and CDR2 is SMNVEV (reference sequence). This CDR3 has 14 amino acids.

This sequence joins TRBV30 and TRBJ2-6; D is unclear. The CDR3 sequence is 13 residues long. Germline-derived CDR1 and CDR2 are GTSNPN and SVGIG (reference sequence). Deletions cut 6 bases from V and 1 base from J, with 7 bases between. CDR3 sequence reads: CACTFSGANVLTF. CDR3 sequence (DNA): TGTGCCTGTACATTTTCTGGGGCCAACGTCCTGACTTTC.

V usage is TRBV18 and J usage is TRBJ2-1; D not certain. V lost 11 bases, J lost 7 bases, and 12 bases lay in between. The germline CDR1 and CDR2 sequences are KGHSH and LQKENI. The length of the CDR3 is 11 residues. The CDR3 sequence: CAGAVENEQFF. DNA of the CDR3: TGTGCCGGCGCAGTAGAAAATGAGCAGTTCTTC.

This clone was detected only a few times. CDR3 nucleotides: TGCGCCAGCAGCTTGGGACAGGGTCACAATGAGCAGTTCTTC. Translating it yields CASSLGQGHNEQFF. The gene calls are TRBV5-1 and TRBJ2-1; 7 positions agree with TRBD1. V was pared by 0 bases and J by 5 bases, with 2 bases of the junction left unmatched. The CDR3 runs 14 residues. The germline V gene has CDR1 SGHRS and CDR2 YFSETQ.

This chain links TRBV24-1 with TRBJ1-5; D perhaps matches TRBD1 (5 bases). The CDR3 has 15 amino acids. Germline CDR1 reads KGHDR; CDR2 reads SFDVKD. Trimming took off 5 bases at V and 0 bases at J, with 10 bases between the two ends. DNA for the CDR3: TGTGCCACCAGTGGGGACCAGGGTAGCAATCAGCCCCAGCATTTT. Amino acid sequence: CATSGDQGSNQPQHF.

The gene calls are TRBV2 and TRBJ2-2; D call uncertain. The CDR3 has 14 amino acids. V was shortened by 0 bases and J by 4 bases, with 6 bases between the two germline ends. Germline assignment: CDR1 SNHLY and CDR2 FYNNEI. CDR3 bases: TGTGCCAGCAGTGAAGCGAGAAGCACCGGGGAGCTGTTTTTT. The encoded protein is CASSEARSTGELFF.